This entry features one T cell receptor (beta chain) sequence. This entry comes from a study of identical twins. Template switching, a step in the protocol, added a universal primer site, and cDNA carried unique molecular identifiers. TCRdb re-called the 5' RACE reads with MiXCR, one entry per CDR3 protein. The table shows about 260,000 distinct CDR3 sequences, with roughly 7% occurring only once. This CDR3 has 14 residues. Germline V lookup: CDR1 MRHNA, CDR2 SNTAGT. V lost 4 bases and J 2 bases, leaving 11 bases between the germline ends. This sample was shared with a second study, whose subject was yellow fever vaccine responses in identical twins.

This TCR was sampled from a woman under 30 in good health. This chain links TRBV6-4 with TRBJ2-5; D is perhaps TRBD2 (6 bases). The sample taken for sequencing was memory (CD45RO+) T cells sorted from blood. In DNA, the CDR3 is TGTGCCAGCAGTGGTTTGGGGACTCAAGAGACCCAGTACTTC. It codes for CASSGLGTQETQYF.